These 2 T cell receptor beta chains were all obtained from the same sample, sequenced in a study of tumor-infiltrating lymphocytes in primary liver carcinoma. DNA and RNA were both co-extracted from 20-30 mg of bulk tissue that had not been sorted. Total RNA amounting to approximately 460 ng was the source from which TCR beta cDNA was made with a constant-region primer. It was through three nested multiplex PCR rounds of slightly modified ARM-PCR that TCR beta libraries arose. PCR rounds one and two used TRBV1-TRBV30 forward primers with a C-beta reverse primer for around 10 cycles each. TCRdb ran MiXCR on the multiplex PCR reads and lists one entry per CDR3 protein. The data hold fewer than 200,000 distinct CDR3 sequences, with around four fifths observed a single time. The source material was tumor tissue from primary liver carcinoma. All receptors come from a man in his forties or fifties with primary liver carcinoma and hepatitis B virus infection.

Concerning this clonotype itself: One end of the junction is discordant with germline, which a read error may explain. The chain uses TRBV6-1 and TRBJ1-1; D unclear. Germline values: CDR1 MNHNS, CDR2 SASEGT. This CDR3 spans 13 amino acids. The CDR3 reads CVSSVSLKPEAFF. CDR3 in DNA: TGTGTCAGCAGCGTATCCTTAAAGCCTGAAGCTTTCTTT.

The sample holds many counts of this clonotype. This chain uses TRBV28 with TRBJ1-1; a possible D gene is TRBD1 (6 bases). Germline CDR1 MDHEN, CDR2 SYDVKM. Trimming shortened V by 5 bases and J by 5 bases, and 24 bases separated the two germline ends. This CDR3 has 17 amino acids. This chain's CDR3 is CASSITPQGGAGTEAFF. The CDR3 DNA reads TGTGCCAGCAGTATAACCCCACAGGGAGGAGCGGGAACTGAAGCTTTCTTT.